Sequencing of this T cell receptor (beta chain) was carried out in a study of blood T cell repertoires in COVID-19. About the research overall: Acute and convalescent COVID-19 samples came from the United States, Italy and Spain.

This clone was counted once. Assay used: immunoSEQ multiplex PCR; TCRdb lists only in-frame clones, some missing. The table records some 46,000 clones, roughly four fifths of them present only once. The length of the CDR3 is 14 residues. V shed 0 bases and J shed 8 bases, with 12 bases lying between them. Germline lookup yields CDR1 SGDLS and CDR2 YYNGEE. J is TRBJ2-1 and V is TRBV9; D may be TRBD2 (6 bases). The TCR was taken from a man in his sixties with active COVID-19. The sequenced sample was peripheral blood. The CDR3 DNA follows: TGTGCCAGCAGCGTAGCCGGGGGAGTTGATGAGCAGTTCTTC. Encoded protein: CASSVAGGVDEQFF.